The next 26 T cell receptor beta chains were all read from a single sample in a study of blood T cells in healthy people across ages. A J-beta primer mix and a sample-barcoded 5' primer were used in a second PCR of about 6 to 12 cycles. Using its own MiXCR run on the 5' RACE reads, TCRdb lists one record per CDR3 protein. The table has 1.5 million to 2 million distinct CDR3 sequences, 30% to 40% seen once; the top ten hold around 11%. Sequencing input: blood. The source is a young woman in good health.

This clonotype was recorded a few times. CDR3 sequence reads: CASKERTSSDTQYF. In nucleotides, the CDR3 is TGTGCCAGCAAGGAACGCACGAGTTCAGATACGCAGTATTTT. The chain recombines TRBV2 with TRBJ2-3; D gene ambiguous. V lost 7 bases, J lost 4 bases, and 15 bases lay in between. The germline V gene encodes CDR1 SNHLY and CDR2 FYNNEI. This CDR3 comprises 14 residues.

As to this clonotype: Compared with germline, one end of the junction differs, possibly owing to a read error. CDR3 nucleotide sequence: TGTGCCAGCAGCCCACAAGCGAACCAACTTCCCTACAATGAGCGGTTCTTC. Its translation is CASSPQANQLPYNERFF. The rearrangement links TRBV7-3 to TRBJ2-1; D call uncertain. CDR3 length: 17 amino acids. CDR1 and CDR2 (germline): SGHTA, FQGTGA.

The chain has TRBV20-1 and TRBJ1-2; tentative D call: TRBD1 (6 bases). The CDR3 loop spans 13 amino acids. V shed 6 bases and J shed 0 bases, with 11 bases lying between them. Germline V lookup: CDR1 DFQATT, CDR2 SNEGSKA (reference sequence). The CDR3 region is CSATGQSNYGYTF. The CDR3 DNA follows: TGCAGTGCGACTGGACAGTCTAACTATGGCTACACCTTC.

The V and J genes are TRBV12-3 or TRBV12-4 and TRBJ1-5; TRBD1 is a possible D gene (6 bases). The V gene lost 7 bases and the J gene lost 4 bases, with 11 bases spanning the gap. The CDR3 is 13 residues long. The CDR3 sequence is CASTIGGNQPQHF. CDR3 coding DNA: TGTGCCAGCACCATAGGGGGAAATCAGCCCCAGCATTTT.

This clonotype was detected a few times. This chain joins TRBV12-3 or TRBV12-4 and TRBJ2-2, with a tentative D call TRBD2 (6 bases). V was pared by 3 bases and J by 7 bases, with 12 bases between. There are 14 residues in the CDR3. CDR3: CASSFNQGLGELFF. CDR3 nucleotides: TGTGCCAGCAGTTTCAACCAGGGACTCGGGGAGCTGTTTTTT.

J is TRBJ2-5 and V is TRBV7-2; TRBD1 aligns across 7 bases. V gave up 0 bases and J gave up 5 bases; unmatched junction bases: 6. Germline V CDR1 and CDR2: SGHTA, FQGNSA. The CDR3 runs to 15 residues. The CDR3 nucleotides read TGTGCCAGCAGCTTAGCGCCAAGGGGGCCGGAGACCCAGTACTTC. The encoded protein is CASSLAPRGPETQYF.

The V call is TRBV20-1, the J call TRBJ2-1; 7 positions match TRBD2. The CDR3 spans 15 residues. The ends lost 6 bases at V and 7 bases at J; junction bases unmatched: 15. Germline loops: CDR1 DFQATT, CDR2 SNEGSKA (reference sequence). CDR3 residues: CSAHGMGGSLNEQFF. The CDR3 nucleotides read TGCAGTGCCCACGGTATGGGCGGGAGTTTGAATGAGCAGTTCTTC.

The sample holds many counts of this clonotype. The rearrangement uses TRBV7-8 and TRBJ2-3, with 7 bases lining up with TRBD2. There are 16 residues in the CDR3. Germline V gene lookup returns CDR1 SGHVS and CDR2 FQNEAQ. V was pared by 5 bases and J by 0 bases, with 8 bases of the junction left unmatched. CDR3 sequence (DNA): TGTGCCAGCAGCCCGCGGGAGCGGACTAGCACAGATACGCAGTATTTT. Translated, it gives CASSPRERTSTDTQYF. Complete variable domain (other parts from reference TRBV7-8 and TRBJ2-3): GAGVSQSPRYKVAKRGQDVALRCDPISGHVSLFWYQQALGQGPEFLTYFQNEAQLDKSGLPSDRFFAERPEGSVSTLKIQRTQQEDSAVYLCASSPRERTSTDTQYFGPGTRLTVL.

With respect to this clonotype: A read error is possible here, since a much larger clone lies one base away. The V call is TRBV12-3 or TRBV12-4, the J call TRBJ2-7, with D hard to call. The CDR3 has 13 residues. The V end was cut by 6 bases, the J end by 3 bases, with 12 bases between. The CDR3 sequence is CASRLKVGYEQYF. CDR3 nucleotides: TGTGCCAGCAGGTTGAAGGTAGGCTACGAGCAGTACTTC.

This clonotype was seen a few times. The V call is TRBV6-6, the J call TRBJ2-7, with 13 bases matching TRBD2. The CDR3 runs to 16 residues. Germline V gene lookup returns CDR1 MNHNY and CDR2 SVGAGI (reference sequence). With V trimmed by 6 bases and J by 7 bases, 12 bases remained unmatched. CDR3 DNA: TGTGCCAGCAGCTACGCTCCGGGACTAGCGGGGTATGAGCAGTACTTC. Its translation is CASSYAPGLAGYEQYF.

This clonotype has more than one count but fewer than ten. V and J are TRBV21-1 and TRBJ2-7; the D call TRBD2 from the table was never checked on the DNA. TRBV21-1 is classified as a pseudogene. The CDR3 totals 18 residues. CDR3 in DNA: TGTGCCAGCAGCAAAGGGGTGCGACTAGCGGGACTATCCTACGAGCAGTACTTC. As protein: CASSKGVRLAGLSYEQYF.

V and J are TRBV7-6 and TRBJ2-3; 16 bases map to TRBD2. J lost 0 bases, V lost 6 bases, and 6 bases had no gene match. The CDR3 totals 18 residues. Germline assignment: CDR1 SGHVS and CDR2 FNYEAQ. CDR3 residues: CASSPGLAGGISTDTQYF. In DNA form, the CDR3 reads TGTGCCAGCAGTCCGGGACTAGCGGGAGGGATAAGCACAGATACGCAGTATTTT.

A few counts support this clonotype. V usage is TRBV10-3 and J usage is TRBJ1-2; D is ambiguous. Germline V gene lookup returns CDR1 ENHRY and CDR2 SYGVKD. The CDR3 is 15 amino acids. Deletions cut 10 bases from V and 11 bases from J, with 29 bases between. The CDR3 DNA reads as TGTGCCACCAGCCCCTCACTCGACATACTGGGTGGATACACCTTC. This translates into CATSPSLDILGGYTF.

Concerning this clonotype itself: A much larger clonotype is one base distant, so this may be a read error. The chain carries TRBV5-4 and TRBJ1-1; maybe TRBD1 (5 bases). The CDR3 covers 13 residues. CDR1 and CDR2 (germline): SGHNT, YYREEE (reference sequence). Trimming stripped 6 bases from V and 1 base from J, with 10 bases between. The CDR3 nucleotides are TGTGCCAGCAACTTACAGGAGAACACTGAAGCTTTCTTT. It translates to CASNLQENTEAFF.

Only a few counts were recorded for this clonotype. This rearrangement joins TRBV9 to TRBJ2-7; 14 bases match TRBD2. The CDR3 contains 16 residues. Germline values: CDR1 SGDLS, CDR2 YYNGEE. V dropped 6 bases and J dropped 2; count of bases not matched to a gene: 7. The CDR3 DNA sequence: TGTGCCAGCACCCCGGGACTAGCGGGGGAAACCTACGAGCAGTACTTC. It specifies CASTPGLAGETYEQYF.

V and J are TRBV28 and TRBJ2-6; a possible D gene is TRBD1 (6 bases). V shed 4 bases and J shed 2 bases, with 12 bases lying between them. The V gene's germline CDR1 is MDHEN and CDR2 SYDVKM. CDR3 length: 16 amino acids. The CDR3 reads CASSSQGFPGANVLTF. DNA for the CDR3: TGTGCCAGCAGTTCACAGGGATTCCCTGGGGCCAACGTCCTGACTTTC.

The V call is TRBV19, the J call TRBJ1-2; unclear D gene. The germline gives CDR1 LNHDA, CDR2 SQIVND (reference sequence). Trimming shortened V by 2 bases and J by 4 bases, and 5 bases separated the two germline ends. CDR3 length: 12 residues. As DNA, the CDR3 is TGTGCCAGTAGTATAAACAGCTATGGCTACACCTTC. Amino acids: CASSINSYGYTF.

The chain combines TRBV3-1 with TRBJ2-7; the match to TRBD2 covers 7 bases. J gave up 1 base and V 2 bases, and 5 bases lay outside the gene matches. CDR3 length: 15 amino acids. Germline loops: CDR1 LGHDT, CDR2 YNNKEL (reference sequence). CDR3 bases: TGTGCCAGCAGCCAACTGGGACTACCTTCCTACGAGCAGTACTTC. Amino acids: CASSQLGLPSYEQYF.

This clonotype was seen at least ten times. The rearrangement uses TRBV7-2 and TRBJ1-5; the D gene is possibly TRBD1 (5 bases). This CDR3 contains 13 residues. The germline V gene encodes CDR1 SGHTA and CDR2 FQGNSA. Trimming pared 5 bases from V and 7 bases from J, leaving 12 bases between. CDR3 sequence reads: CASSVRGEQPQHF. CDR3 nucleotide sequence: TGTGCCAGCAGCGTCAGAGGGGAACAGCCCCAGCATTTT.

In its sample, this clonotype was seen many times. The rearrangement links TRBV7-6 to TRBJ1-6; D is unclear. The CDR3 sequence is 13 residues long. V lost 1 base to trimming and J lost 8 bases, with 6 bases between them. Germline CDR1 SGHVS, CDR2 FNYEAQ. The CDR3 protein is CASSLGRDSPLHF. CDR3 nucleotide sequence: TGTGCCAGCAGCTTAGGTCGGGATTCACCCCTCCACTTT.

V usage is TRBV3-1 and J usage is TRBJ2-7; D ambiguous. The CDR3 extends over 13 amino acids. Trimming removed 1 base at V and 2 bases at J, with 6 bases between. The germline V gene has CDR1 LGHDT and CDR2 YNNKEL (reference sequence). As DNA, the CDR3 is TGTGCCAGCAGCCAAGTGGAAGCCTACGAGCAGTACTTC. Translated, it gives CASSQVEAYEQYF.

The chain combines TRBV28 with TRBJ2-1; no clear D gene. The CDR3 covers 14 residues. The germline V gene encodes CDR1 MDHEN and CDR2 SYDVKM. The germline V and J ends were trimmed by 6 bases and 6 bases, with 15 bases remaining between them. CDR3 DNA sequence: TGTGCCAGCAGCTTCCACACGGATCGCAATGAGCAGTTCTTC. Its translation is CASSFHTDRNEQFF.

V usage is TRBV21-1 and J usage is TRBJ2-3; TRBD2 is the table's D call and was not checked against the DNA. TRBV21-1 is shown as a pseudogene. The CDR3 has 16 amino acids. CDR3 in DNA: TGTGCCAGCAGCGACCACTCGGGCAGGGCCCCAGATACGCAGTATTTT. Amino acids: CASSDHSGRAPDTQYF.

Here the CDR3 reads CSAGGGIQETQYF. CDR3 DNA: TGCAGTGCTGGGGGGGGAATCCAAGAGACCCAGTACTTC. The chain combines TRBV20-1 with TRBJ2-5; 7 nucleotides match TRBD2. The CDR3 sequence is 13 residues long. V lost 5 bases, J lost 1 base, and 4 bases stayed unmatched. Per germline, CDR1 DFQATT and CDR2 SNEGSKA (reference sequence).

The table lists this clonotype with a few counts. The rearrangement links TRBV5-1 to TRBJ2-5; possibly TRBD2 for D (6 bases). The CDR3 is 15 residues long. Germline V gene sequence: CDR1 SGHRS, CDR2 YFSETQ. Between the trimmed V and J ends, which lost 0 bases and 3 bases, there was a span of 12 bases. Here the CDR3 reads CASSLVGGGKETQYF. The DNA for the CDR3 is TGCGCCAGCAGCTTGGTCGGTGGGGGGAAAGAGACCCAGTACTTC.

The rearrangement links TRBV12-1 to TRBJ1-2; the table names TRBD1, a call not compared with the DNA. TRBV12-1 is termed a pseudogene. The CDR3 contains 16 residues. The CDR3 reads CASSFDGQGFTYGYTF. CDR3 sequence (DNA): TGTGCCAGCAGCTTTGACGGACAGGGGTTCACCTATGGCTACACCTTC.